This passage covers 20 T cell receptor beta chains from one sample sequenced in a study of T cells expressing NK-cell markers. From the 5' RACE reads, TCRdb lists one entry per CDR3 protein and no DNA. Recorded for this sample: 500,000 to 700,000 distinct CDR3 sequences. The sample taken for sequencing was blood T cells: a sorted CD56 or NKG2C T cell subset, CD4+ or CD8+ T cells, or bulk PBMC T cells (not recorded which). The source of these receptors is a man between 18 and 29 years old in good health.

This chain connects TRBV10-3 to TRBJ2-2; TCRdb proposes TRBD1, but this gene call is untestable without DNA. The germline gives CDR1 ENHRY, CDR2 SYGVKD. This CDR3 has 15 amino acids. The CDR3 sequence: CAIKKLDSGPGELFF.

The chain carries TRBV4-3 and TRBJ2-3; TCRdb gives TRBD2 as the D gene, but with no DNA this cannot be confirmed. CDR3 length: 16 amino acids. Germline V lookup: CDR1 LGHNA, CDR2 YSLEER. The CDR3: CASSQDSLAERDTQYF.

V gene TRBV9 combines with J gene TRBJ2-2. CDR1 is SGDLS, CDR2 YYNGEE, per germline. The CDR3 has 13 amino acids. The CDR3 loop reads CASSPVGTGELFF.

V gene TRBV4-1 combines with J gene TRBJ1-3. Germline CDR1 reads MGHRA; CDR2 reads YSYEKL. The CDR3 is 14 residues long. The CDR3 loop is CASSQSRSGNTIYF.

The chain joins TRBV29-1 to TRBJ2-1; the TCRdb D gene call, TRBD1, has no DNA to confirm it. Germline-derived CDR1 and CDR2 are SQVTM and ANQGSEA. The CDR3 consists of 16 residues. The CDR3 loop reads CSVKRGGPGSYNEQFF.

This sequence joins TRBV13 and TRBJ1-5; the TCRdb D gene call, TRBD1, has no DNA to confirm it. The CDR3 is 16 amino acids. The germline V gene has CDR1 PRHDT and CDR2 FYEKMQ (reference sequence). CDR3: CASSSSWGQENQPQHF.

This chain links TRBV7-9 with TRBJ2-7. Germline V gene lookup returns CDR1 SEHNR and CDR2 FQNEAQ (reference sequence). This CDR3 has 12 residues. The CDR3 reads CASSLDFYEQYF.

V usage is TRBV7-6 and J usage is TRBJ2-5; TCRdb indicates TRBD1, and absent DNA this call remains unverified. Germline CDR1 and CDR2: SGHVS and FNYEAQ. This CDR3 is 15 amino acids long. The chain's CDR3 is CASSFNGQGGKTQYF.

The rearrangement links TRBV5-1 to TRBJ2-1; TCRdb lists TRBD2, though no DNA is available to test this call. CDR1 is SGHRS, CDR2 YFSETQ, per germline. The CDR3 spans 16 residues. Here the CDR3 reads CASSLGVGLALNEQFF.

The chain is built from TRBV5-1 and TRBJ2-5; no DNA is available, so the TRBD1 call from TCRdb remains unchecked. This CDR3 comprises 14 residues. Germline values: CDR1 SGHRS, CDR2 YFSETQ. The CDR3 sequence: CASSLATGTETQYF.

This chain links TRBV7-9 with TRBJ2-3; the TRBD2 assignment by TCRdb is unverifiable without DNA. The CDR3 runs 15 residues. The germline V gene encodes CDR1 SEHNR and CDR2 FQNEAQ (reference sequence). This CDR3 is CASTSQAGVTDTQYF. The whole variable domain, filled in from reference TRBV7-9 and TRBJ2-3, reads DTGVSQNPRHKITKRGQNVTFRCDPISEHNRLYWYRQTLGQGPEFLTYFQNEAQLEKSRLLSDRFSAERPKGSFSTLEIQRTEQGDSAMYLCASTSQAGVTDTQYFGPGTRLTVL.

The CDR3 region is CAISESSGSNNEQFF. The chain recombines TRBV10-3 with TRBJ2-1; lacking DNA, the TRBD2 call made by TCRdb goes unchecked. This CDR3 has 15 residues. The germline V gene encodes CDR1 ENHRY and CDR2 SYGVKD.

The chain carries TRBV20-1 and TRBJ2-1; lacking DNA, the TRBD2 call made by TCRdb goes unchecked. Germline V lookup: CDR1 DFQATT, CDR2 SNEGSKA (reference sequence). The CDR3 length is 16 residues. The CDR3 spells CSARDNFGTINNEQFF.

The chain uses TRBV7-3 and TRBJ2-1. This CDR3 contains 14 residues. Germline values: CDR1 SGHTA, CDR2 FQGTGA. The CDR3 region is CASSLTGSGDEQFF.

This chain connects TRBV20-1 to TRBJ2-1; with no DNA, the TCRdb D assignment of TRBD2 cannot be verified. Germline V gene data show CDR1 as DFQATT and CDR2 as SNEGSKA (reference sequence). The CDR3 loop spans 14 amino acids. The chain's CDR3 is CSAKTGLGYNEQFF.

The J gene is TRBJ2-1, the V gene TRBV2; no DNA is available, so the TRBD2 call from TCRdb remains unchecked. Germline loops: CDR1 SNHLY, CDR2 FYNNEI. The CDR3 sequence is 11 residues long. The CDR3 loop reads CASNGLTSRFF.

The chain uses TRBV27 and TRBJ2-5; without DNA, the TCRdb call of TRBD1 cannot be checked. Germline CDR1 MNHEY, CDR2 SMNVEV (reference sequence). The CDR3 runs 18 residues. The chain's CDR3 is CASSLSFLSRGDQETQYF.

The chain has TRBV20-1 and TRBJ2-7; TCRdb's D gene call, TRBD1, goes unchecked for lack of DNA. The CDR3 totals 13 residues. Germline-derived CDR1 and CDR2 are DFQATT and SNEGSKA (reference sequence). The CDR3 reads CSAVSTPGYEQYF.

The chain employs TRBV12-3 or TRBV12-4 and TRBJ2-5; TCRdb calls TRBD1, which cannot be checked without DNA. The CDR3 is 15 residues long. The CDR3 here is CASSSRTGTLETQYF.

The chain combines TRBV12-3 or TRBV12-4 with TRBJ2-7. The CDR3 length is 13 residues. The CDR3 spells CASSLRVGYEQYF.